This T cell receptor (beta chain) comes out of a study of shared clonotypes between healthy human individuals. Study details: CD4 naive cells filled three plates per donor, CD4 memory three, CD8 naive two and CD8 memory one.

As defined, naive CD8 cells were CD45RO-negative and positively selected for CCR7, with terminally differentiated effector memory CD45RA+ cells excluded. The study enrolled healthy HIV-negative adults without recent acute infections or vaccinations as donors. Study outcomes and limitations: Generation probability values for non-shared clonotypes were lower than those for clonotypes shared by all four donors.

On this clone itself: What it binds is unknown.

DNA at 200 ng, around 30,000 T cell genomes, went into sorted-subset replicate PCRs. Sequenced by immunoSEQ multiplex PCR; TCRdb stores in-frame clones only, minus some. This repertoire shows some 2,000,000 clones, about 95% found once; its top ten account for roughly 1%. The V gene end was trimmed by 5 bases and the J gene end by 4 bases; junction bases not matched to a gene: 13. There are 16 residues in the CDR3. The germline V gene has CDR1 MNHEY and CDR2 SMNVEV (reference sequence). This sequence joins TRBV27 and TRBJ1-1, with 7 bases that match TRBD1. The sequence was obtained from a man between 18 and 35 years old in good health. The sequenced material came from naive CD8+ T cells sorted from blood. The CDR3 nucleotides read TGTGCCAGCAGTCCGTCGGCAGGGGGGTTGATCACTGAAGCTTTCTTT. As protein: CASSPSAGGLITEAFF.